The rows below give T cell receptor beta chains drawn from one sample of a study of response to subunit inactivated influenza vaccine. One entry per CDR3 protein, called by TCRdb with MiXCR from the RT-PCR reads. The sample comprises about 570,000 distinct CDR3 sequences, about 11% of which are singletons, and 9.5% to 11% rests with the top ten. The data also belong to a second study, concerning T cells expressing NK-cell markers.

This specimen was PBMCs from blood, taken on the day of vaccination. The receptors stem from a man over 45 who received an inactivated influenza vaccine. Both conserved end residues are part of each CDR3. D genes are given only for firm matches. Expanded clones get a size class; other rows say once, few or many, or leave the size out.

. | TRBJ2-7 | TRBV7-8 | . | TGTGCCAGCAGCCCTAGTCGGACAGCTTACGGAGAGCAGTACTTC | CASSPSRTAYGEQYF
. | TRBJ2-2 | TRBV9 | . | TGTGCCAGCAGCGAGACAGCGGCCCTCCCCGGGGAGCTGTTTTTT | CASSETAALPGELFF
. | TRBJ1-5 | TRBV7-8 | . | TGTGCCAGCAGCTCGACGGACAGTTTCGGCAATCAGCCCCAGCATTTT | CASSSTDSFGNQPQHF
TRBD2 | TRBJ2-2 | TRBV6-2/TRBV6-3 | many | TGTGCCAGCAGTCCAGAGCCGGGACTAGCGGTGAACACCGGGGAGCTGTTTTTT | CASSPEPGLAVNTGELFF
. | TRBJ2-7 | TRBV6-5 | many | TGTGCCAGCAGTTACGGCGGGGACTCCTACGAGCAGTACTTC | CASSYGGDSYEQYF
TRBD2 | TRBJ2-5 | TRBV6-2/TRBV6-3 | few | TGTGCCAGCATTGGTGGACCTCAGCGGGGGCCGAAAGAGACCCAGTACTTC | CASIGGPQRGPKETQYF
. | TRBJ1-2 | TRBV20-1 | few | TGCAGTGCTAGAGACACAGGGTTTGATGGCTACACCTTC | CSARDTGFDGYTF
TRBD1 | TRBJ1-5 | TRBV5-1 | . | TGCGCCAGCAGCTTTGGACAGGGAGAGCCCCAGCATTTT | CASSFGQGEPQHF
TRBD2 | TRBJ2-6 | TRBV20-1 | few | TGCAGTGCTAGTGCGGCAGGGACTAGATTATTCTCTGGGGCCAACGTCCTGACTTTC | CSASAAGTRLFSGANVLTF
. | TRBJ1-5 | TRBV12-3/TRBV12-4 | . | TGTGCCAGCAGTTTAAGCGGCCCAAAGGGGCCCCAGCATTTT | CASSLSGPKGPQHF
. | TRBJ2-7 | TRBV29-1 | many | TGCAGCGTACGACAGGCATACGAGCAGTACTTC | CSVRQAYEQYF
. | TRBJ1-5 | TRBV5-6 | few | TGTGCCAGCAGCGAACAGGGATCCCTTAGCAATCAGCCCCAGCATTTT | CASSEQGSLSNQPQHF
. | TRBJ2-2 | TRBV12-3/TRBV12-4 | few | TGTGCCAGCAGTTTTACATCGGCTCTGCGTCCCGGGGAGCTGTTTTTT | CASSFTSALRPGELFF
. | TRBJ1-3 | TRBV20-1 | few | TGCAGTGCTAGAGACCTGAGGGGCTCTGGAAACACCATATATTTT | CSARDLRGSGNTIYF
. | TRBJ2-3 | TRBV5-1 | . | TGCGCCAGCAGCCCTGAAAGGGGCGTAGATACGCAGTATTTT | CASSPERGVDTQYF
. | TRBJ2-3 | TRBV6-5 | many | . | CASSSSGPHTDTQYF
. | TRBJ2-1 | TRBV12-3/TRBV12-4 | . | TGTGCCAGCAGGATCACGGGCAGCTACAATGAGCAGCTCTTC | CASRITGSYNEQLF
. | TRBJ2-5 | TRBV6-2/TRBV6-3 | . | TGTGCCAGCAGGTCGGGACCGCGCATAGCCTCTCAAGAGACCCAGTACTTC | CASRSGPRIASQETQYF
. | TRBJ2-3 | TRBV15 | . | TGTGCCACCAGCAGAGTCAGCCAACTTGGGGCAGATACGCAGTATTTT | CATSRVSQLGADTQYF
. | TRBJ2-3 | TRBV7-2 | . | TGTGCCAGCAGCTCCCATCGAACCGTCAGCACAGATACGCAGTATTTT | CASSSHRTVSTDTQYF
TRBD2 | TRBJ2-3 | TRBV12-3/TRBV12-4 | . | TGTGCCAGCAGTTTACTGTGGCGGGGGGGCACAGATACGCAGTATTTT | CASSLLWRGGTDTQYF
. | TRBJ2-2 | TRBV7-2 | . | TGTGCCAGCAGCTTAGCGGACGAGGAGCTGTTTTTT | CASSLADEELFF
. | TRBJ1-6 | TRBV5-1 | . | TGCGCCAGCACCATGGGGGAGGGCTCACCCCTCCACTTT | CASTMGEGSPLHF
. | TRBJ2-7 | TRBV7-2 | few | TGTGCCAGCAGCTTAGGAGCGGGTCCTTCCTACGAGCAGTACTTC | CASSLGAGPSYEQYF
. | TRBJ1-4 | TRBV7-2 | few | TGTGCCAGCAGCTTAGGTTCGGGGAGGAGACTGTTTTTT | CASSLGSGRRLFF